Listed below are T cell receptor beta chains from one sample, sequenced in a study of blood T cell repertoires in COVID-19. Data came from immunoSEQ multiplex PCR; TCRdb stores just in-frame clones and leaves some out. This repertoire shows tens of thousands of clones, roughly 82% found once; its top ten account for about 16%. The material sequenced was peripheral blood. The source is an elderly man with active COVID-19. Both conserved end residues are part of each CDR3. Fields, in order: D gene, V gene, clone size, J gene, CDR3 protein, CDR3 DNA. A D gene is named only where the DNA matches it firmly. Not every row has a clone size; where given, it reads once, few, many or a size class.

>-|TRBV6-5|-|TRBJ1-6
CASSSSDSRYNSPLHF
TGTGCCAGCAGTTCCTCGGACTCAAGATATAATTCACCCCTCCACTTT
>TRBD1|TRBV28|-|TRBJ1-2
CASSPGGEEYGYTF
TGTGCCAGCAGCCCAGGGGGCGAGGAGTATGGCTACACCTTC
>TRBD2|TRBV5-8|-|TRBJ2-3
CASSQTSGRTDTQYF
TGTGCCAGCAGCCAGACTAGCGGGAGAACAGATACGCAGTATTTT
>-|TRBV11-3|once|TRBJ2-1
CASSSQNTHYNEQFF
TGTGCCAGCAGCTCACAGAATACTCACTACAATGAGCAGTTCTTC
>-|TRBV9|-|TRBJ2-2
CASSVGSGVGGELFF
TGTGCCAGCAGCGTAGGATCAGGGGTCGGCGGGGAGCTGTTTTTT
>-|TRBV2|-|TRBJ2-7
CASSEDQGSYEQYF
TGTGCCAGCAGTGAGGATCAGGGTTCCTACGAGCAGTACTTC
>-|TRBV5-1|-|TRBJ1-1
CASSLSGQNTEAFF
TGCGCCAGCAGCTTATCAGGACAGAACACTGAAGCTTTCTTT
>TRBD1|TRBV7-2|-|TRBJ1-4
CASSAAPYRGRFREKLFF
TGTGCCAGCAGCGCAGCGCCTTACAGGGGGCGATTCAGGGAAAAACTGTTTTTT
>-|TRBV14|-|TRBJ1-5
CASSQGRTSNQPQHF
TGTGCCAGCAGCCAAGGGAGGACTAGCAATCAGCCCCAGCATTTT
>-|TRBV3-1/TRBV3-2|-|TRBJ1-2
CASSRATGLYGYTF
TGTGCCAGCAGCCGGGCAACAGGGCTCTATGGCTACACCTTC
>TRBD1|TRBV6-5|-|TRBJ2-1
CASSYVRGTGVNEQFF
TGTGCCAGCAGTTACGTCCGTGGGACAGGGGTAAATGAGCAGTTCTTC
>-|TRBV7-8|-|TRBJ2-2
CASSRLNTGELFF
TGTGCCAGCAGCCGTCTTAACACCGGGGAGCTGTTTTTT
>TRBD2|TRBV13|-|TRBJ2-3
CASSLGPGTDHWTSGEDTQYF
TGTGCCAGCAGCTTAGGCCCGGGGACGGATCACTGGACTAGCGGTGAAGATACGCAGTATTTT
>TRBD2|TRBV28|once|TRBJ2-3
CASRTVSGSRTDTQYF
TGTGCCAGCAGGACAGTTAGCGGGAGTAGGACAGATACGCAGTATTTT
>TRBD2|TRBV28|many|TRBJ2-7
CASSQRTSGGYEQYF
TGTGCCAGCAGTCAAAGGACTAGCGGGGGGTACGAGCAGTACTTC
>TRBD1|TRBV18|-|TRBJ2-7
CASSRSQGAPYEQYF
TGTGCCAGCTCTCGATCACAGGGGGCCCCCTACGAGCAGTACTTC
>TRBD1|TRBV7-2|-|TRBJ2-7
CASSLGGTGGSGEQYF
TGTGCCAGCAGCTTAGGAGGGACAGGGGGCTCGGGCGAGCAGTACTTC
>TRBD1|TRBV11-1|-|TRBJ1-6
CASSPGQGARSPLHF
TGTGCCAGCAGCCCGGGACAGGGGGCTAGGTCACCCCTCCACTTT
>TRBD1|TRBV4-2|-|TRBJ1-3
CASSQDLIFLRTGSSGNTIYF
TGTGCCAGCAGCCAAGATCTAATTTTTCTCCGGACAGGGAGCTCTGGAAACACCATATATTTT
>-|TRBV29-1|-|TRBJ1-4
CSATGSNEKLFF
TGCAGCGCGACAGGCTCTAATGAAAAACTGTTTTTT
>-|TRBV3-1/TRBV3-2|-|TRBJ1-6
CASSQVSSNSPLHF
TGTGCCAGCAGCCAAGTGTCAAGCAATTCACCCCTCCACTTT
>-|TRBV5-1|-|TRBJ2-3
CASSLEGASTDTQYF
TGCGCCAGCAGCTTGGAAGGAGCTAGCACAGATACGCAGTATTTT
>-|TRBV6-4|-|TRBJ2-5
CASSEGQGETQYF
TGTGCCAGCAGTGAAGGTCAGGGAGAGACCCAGTACTTC
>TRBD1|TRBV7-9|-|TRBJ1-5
CASSLTGQGSNQPQHF
TGTGCCAGCAGCTTAACAGGACAGGGCAGCAATCAGCCCCAGCATTTT
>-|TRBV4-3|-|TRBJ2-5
CASSHSLQDQETQYF
TGCGCCAGCAGCCATTCTCTCCAGGACCAAGAGACCCAGTACTTC
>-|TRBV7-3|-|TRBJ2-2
CASSLQGMRNTGELFF
TGTGCCAGCAGCCTTCAGGGGATGAGGAACACCGGGGAGCTGTTTTTT
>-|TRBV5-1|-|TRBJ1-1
CASSQSTGNTEAFF
TGCGCCAGCAGCCAATCCACAGGGAACACTGAAGCTTTCTTT
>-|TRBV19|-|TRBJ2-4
CASSGGVMGSKNIQYF
TGTGCCAGTAGTGGCGGGGTAATGGGGTCCAAAAACATTCAGTACTTC
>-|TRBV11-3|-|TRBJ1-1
CASSLGRGGGPTEAFF
TGTGCCAGCAGCTTAGGGCGAGGAGGAGGTCCCACTGAAGCTTTCTTT
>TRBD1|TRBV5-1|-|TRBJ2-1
CASSSGQGVYEQFF
TGCGCCAGCAGCTCAGGACAGGGGGTCTATGAGCAGTTCTTC
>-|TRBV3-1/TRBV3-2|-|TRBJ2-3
CASSQEWFPSPSPDTQYF
TGTGCCAGCAGCCAAGAGTGGTTCCCTAGTCCCTCCCCAGATACGCAGTATTTT
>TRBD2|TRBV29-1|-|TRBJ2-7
CSVERTSGGYEQYF
TGCAGCGTTGAGAGGACTAGCGGGGGTTACGAGCAGTACTTC
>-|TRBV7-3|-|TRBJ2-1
CASSLTGGTSYNEQFF
TGTGCCAGCAGCTTAACTGGCGGGACTTCCTACAATGAGCAGTTCTTC
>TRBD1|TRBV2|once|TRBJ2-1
CASSGGQGRSPEQFF
TGTGCCAGCAGTGGCGGACAGGGAAGGAGTCCTGAGCAGTTCTTC
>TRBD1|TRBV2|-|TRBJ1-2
CASRDRARSGYTF
TGTGCCAGCCGTGACAGGGCGAGGAGCGGCTACACCTTC
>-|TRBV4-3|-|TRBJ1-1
CASSQDRIGAEAFF
TGCGCCAGCAGCCAAGATCGGATAGGGGCTGAAGCTTTCTTT
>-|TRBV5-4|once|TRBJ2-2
CASSLKAGRIGELFF
TGTGCCAGCAGCTTGAAGGCGGGGCGCATCGGGGAGCTGTTTTTT
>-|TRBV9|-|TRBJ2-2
CASSVGNMPRGELFF
TGTGCCAGCAGCGTAGGCAACATGCCTAGAGGGGAGCTGTTTTTT
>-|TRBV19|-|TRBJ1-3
CASRVNAFGNTIYF
TGTGCCAGTAGAGTAAATGCGTTTGGAAACACCATATATTTT
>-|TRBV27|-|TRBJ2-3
CASSRTGAGVSTDTQYF
TGTGCCAGCAGCCGAACCGGGGCAGGGGTAAGCACAGATACGCAGTATTTT
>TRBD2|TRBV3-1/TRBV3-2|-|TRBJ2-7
CASSPFVSSGTEQYF
TGTGCCAGCAGCCCTTTCGTGTCCAGCGGGACCGAGCAGTACTTC
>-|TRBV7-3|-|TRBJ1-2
CASSLTGGSSSYGYTF
TGTGCCAGCAGCTTAACCGGCGGGAGTTCATCCTATGGCTACACCTTC
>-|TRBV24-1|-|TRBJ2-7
CATSDYYEQYF
TGTGCCACCAGTGACTACTACGAGCAGTACTTC
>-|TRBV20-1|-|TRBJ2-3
CSASGRGGGRADTQYF
TGCAGTGCTAGTGGACGTGGCGGAGGGCGGGCAGATACGCAGTATTTT
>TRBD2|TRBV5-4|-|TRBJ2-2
CASSLGLAGANTGELFF
TGTGCCAGCAGCCTGGGACTAGCGGGGGCGAACACCGGGGAGCTGTTTTTT
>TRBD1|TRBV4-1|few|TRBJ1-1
CASSQIRGKDTEAFF
TGCGCCAGCAGTCAAATCAGGGGGAAGGACACTGAAGCTTTCTTT
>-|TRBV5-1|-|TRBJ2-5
CASRGGGETQYF
TGCGCCAGCAGGGGAGGCGGAGAGACCCAGTACTTC
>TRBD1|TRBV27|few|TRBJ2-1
CASTPGTGIYNEQFF
TGTGCCAGCACCCCAGGGACAGGGATTTACAATGAGCAGTTCTTC
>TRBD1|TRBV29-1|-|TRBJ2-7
CSVEAPRTGNIEQYF
TGCAGCGTTGAAGCCCCTCGGACAGGGAACATCGAGCAGTACTTC
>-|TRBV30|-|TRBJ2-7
CAWAHFGYEQYF
TGTGCCTGGGCCCATTTCGGGTACGAGCAGTACTTC
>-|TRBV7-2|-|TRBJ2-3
CASSKGLPTTDTQYF
TGTGCCAGCAGCAAGGGACTCCCTACCACAGATACGCAGTATTTT
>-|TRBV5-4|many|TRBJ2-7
CASSPGDFYEQYF
TGTGCCAGCAGCCCGGGGGACTTTTACGAGCAGTACTTC
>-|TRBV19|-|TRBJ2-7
CASSMVATYEQYF
TGTGCCAGTAGTATGGTAGCCACCTACGAGCAGTACTTC
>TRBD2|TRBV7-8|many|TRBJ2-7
CASSLAEASGRTRQQYF
TGTGCCAGCAGCTTAGCGGAGGCTAGCGGGAGAACTCGGCAGCAGTACTTC
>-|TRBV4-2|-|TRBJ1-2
CASSEPRSRVGYGYTF
TGTGCCAGCAGCGAACCAAGGAGCAGGGTGGGCTATGGCTACACCTTC
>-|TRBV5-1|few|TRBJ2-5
CASSWRSLGRETQYF
TGCGCCAGCAGCTGGAGGTCCCTAGGTAGAGAGACCCAGTACTTC
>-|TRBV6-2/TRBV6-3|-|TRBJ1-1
CASSYWAGGTEAFF
TGTGCCAGCAGTTACTGGGCTGGAGGCACTGAAGCTTTCTTT
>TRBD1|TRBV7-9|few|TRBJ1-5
CASSLDRGQGGNQPQHF
TGTGCCAGCAGCTTAGACAGGGGGCAGGGTGGCAATCAGCCCCAGCATTTT
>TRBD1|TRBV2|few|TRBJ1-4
CASRLTGGGEKLFF
TGTGCCAGCAGATTAACAGGGGGCGGTGAAAAACTGTTTTTT
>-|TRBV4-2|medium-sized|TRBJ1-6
CASSQDWTVNSPLHF
TGTGCCAGCAGCCAAGATTGGACAGTAAATTCACCCCTCCACTTT